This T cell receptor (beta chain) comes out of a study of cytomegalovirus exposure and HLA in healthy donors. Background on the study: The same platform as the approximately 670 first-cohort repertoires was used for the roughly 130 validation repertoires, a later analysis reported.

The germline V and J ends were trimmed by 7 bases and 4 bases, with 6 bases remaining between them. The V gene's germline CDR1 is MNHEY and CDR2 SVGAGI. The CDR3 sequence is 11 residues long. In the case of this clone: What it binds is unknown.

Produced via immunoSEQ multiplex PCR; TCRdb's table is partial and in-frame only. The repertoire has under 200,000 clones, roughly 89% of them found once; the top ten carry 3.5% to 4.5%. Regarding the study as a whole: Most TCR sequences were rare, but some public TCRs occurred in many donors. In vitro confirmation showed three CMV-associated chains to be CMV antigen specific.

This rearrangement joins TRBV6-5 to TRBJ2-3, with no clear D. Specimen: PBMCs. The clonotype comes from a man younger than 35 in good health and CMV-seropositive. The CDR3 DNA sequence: TGTGCCAGCACTTTAGCAGATACGCAGTATTTT. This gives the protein CASTLADTQYF.